One sample yielded the 9 T cell receptor beta chains listed below, sequenced in a study of cytomegalovirus exposure and HLA in healthy donors. The assay was immunoSEQ multiplex PCR, and TCRdb's table has in-frame clones only and misses some. Of about 76,000 clones listed, about 94% were seen once; the top ten hold around 1.5%. Specimen: PBMCs. These receptors were obtained from a young man in good health and CMV-seropositive.

J is TRBJ2-1 and V is TRBV5-1, with 12 nucleotides matching TRBD2. Germline CDR1 reads SGHRS; CDR2 reads YFSETQ. The V segment lost 4 bases and the J segment 7 bases; nucleotides outside the gene matches: 9. The CDR3 length is 16 residues. This chain's CDR3 is CASSPQPTSGSNEQFF. In DNA form, the CDR3 reads TGCGCCAGCAGCCCCCAACCGACTAGCGGGAGTAATGAGCAGTTCTTC.

CDR3 protein: CASSTSDTPPRGYTF. CDR3 bases: TGTGCCAGTAGTACGTCAGACACCCCTCCTCGGGGCTACACCTTC. This rearrangement joins TRBV19 to TRBJ1-2; D not resolved. CDR3 size: 15 residues. Germline V gene lookup returns CDR1 LNHDA and CDR2 SQIVND (reference sequence). The V and J ends lost 4 bases and 8 bases respectively, with 20 bases between them.

Here the CDR3 reads CAPGCRGIRHEQYF. The CDR3 DNA follows: TGTGCCCCAGGTTGCAGGGGCATTCGGCACGAGCAGTACTTC. This chain connects TRBV19 to TRBJ2-7, with TRBD1 as a possible D gene (6 bases). The CDR3 sequence is 14 residues long. Germline V gene lookup returns CDR1 LNHDA and CDR2 SQIVND (reference sequence). V was trimmed by 11 bases and J by 5 bases, leaving 22 bases between them.

This chain links TRBV27 with TRBJ1-4; 8 bases line up with TRBD1. The J segment lost 8 bases and the V segment lost 4 bases, leaving 9 bases of the junction unmatched. The length of the CDR3 is 15 residues. The V gene's germline CDR1 is MNHEY and CDR2 SMNVEV (reference sequence). CDR3 amino acids: CASSSRQGNREKLFF. The CDR3 bases are TGTGCCAGCAGTTCCCGACAGGGGAATCGGGAAAAACTGTTTTTT.

This sequence joins TRBV6-1 and TRBJ1-5, with TRBD1 matching 7 bases. Looked up from germline, CDR1 is MNHNS and CDR2 is SASEGT. V shed 5 bases, J shed 1 base, and the junction held 5 bases outside the gene matches. The CDR3 covers 15 residues. CDR3 protein: CASSITGASNQPQHF. The CDR3 coding sequence is TGTGCCAGCAGTATAACAGGGGCCAGCAATCAGCCCCAGCATTTT.

The J gene is TRBJ2-2, the V gene TRBV10-2; 7 bases are a match to TRBD2. CDR1 is WSHSY and CDR2 is SAAADI in the germline V gene. The CDR3 is 17 amino acids. The ends lost 7 bases at V and 1 base at J; junction bases unmatched: 12. This CDR3 is CASIDFAGTMNTGELFF. In DNA, the CDR3 is TGCGCCAGCATTGATTTCGCCGGGACTATGAACACCGGGGAGCTGTTTTTT.

This clone occurred once. The genes are TRBV30 and TRBJ2-2, with TRBD2 matching over 7 bases. CDR1 GTSNPN and CDR2 SVGIG come from the germline V gene (reference sequence). CDR3 length: 14 residues. V lost 5 bases and J lost 2; bases outside the gene matches: 5. The CDR3 protein is CAWCRDYNTGELFF. The CDR3 DNA is TGTGCCTGGTGCCGGGACTACAACACCGGGGAGCTGTTTTTT.

The V and J genes are TRBV19 and TRBJ1-4, with D perhaps matching TRBD1 (6 bases). Per the germline V gene, CDR1 is LNHDA and CDR2 is SQIVND (reference sequence). V was pared by 2 bases and J by 8 bases, with 6 bases between. The CDR3 has 12 amino acids. In nucleotides, the CDR3 is TGTGCCAGTAGTATAAGGGGGGAAAAACTGTTTTTT. Protein: CASSIRGEKLFF.

The chain couples TRBV28 to TRBJ2-7; weak D call: TRBD2 (6 bases). CDR3 size: 12 residues. Germline V gene lookup returns CDR1 MDHEN and CDR2 SYDVKM. Trimming took 3 bases from V and 4 from J, leaving 7 bases between them. CDR3: CASSLGRYEQYF. The CDR3 coding sequence is TGTGCCAGCAGTTTGGGGAGGTACGAGCAGTACTTC.